This TCR beta chain was observed in a study of T cell responses to AZD1222 COVID-19 vaccine. In germline, CDR1 is LGHDT, CDR2 YNNKEL (reference sequence). The CDR3 is made up of 16 amino acids. Losses at the gene ends were 0 bases for V and 7 bases for J; bases not matched to a gene: 8. As concerns this clone: Its antigen is still unknown.

Clones were read by immunoSEQ multiplex PCR, and TCRdb kept only the in-frame ones, dropping some. The sample shows more than 95,000 clones, around 89% of them seen only once. Broader study findings: Repertoire samples came only from after the peak T cell response.

The chain recombines TRBV3-1 (or the pseudogene TRBV3-2) with TRBJ2-1; 8 bases fit TRBD2. This material consisted of peripheral blood, taken on day 0 of AZD1222 vaccination. This receptor was obtained from an adult in good health. CDR3 residues: CASSQESRGAGNEQFF. The CDR3, as DNA: TGTGCCAGCAGCCAAGAGTCGCGGGGGGCTGGGAATGAGCAGTTCTTC.